The 3 T cell receptor beta chains below all came from one sample that was sequenced in a study of identical twins. TCRdb called the 5' RACE reads again in MiXCR, with one record for every CDR3 protein. The sample includes 520,000 or so distinct CDR3 sequences, approximately 22% of them seen just once. These data were likewise used in another study, on T cells expressing NK-cell markers.

The specimen sequenced was CD4+ T cells sorted from blood. These receptors came from a woman between 18 and 29 years old in good health.

This clonotype was detected many times. V is TRBV5-1 and J is TRBJ2-5; D not resolved. The CDR3 covers 14 residues. Trimming shortened V by 1 base and J by 4 bases, and 11 bases separated the two germline ends. Germline V gene lookup returns CDR1 SGHRS and CDR2 YFSETQ. The CDR3 bases are TGCGCCAGCAGCTTGAACGGGTTGAGAGAGACCCAGTACTTC. Its protein is CASSLNGLRETQYF.

This clonotype was seen only a few times. At one boundary the junction diverges from the germline segment, which might be a read error. The chain recombines TRBV18 with TRBJ2-7, with no clear D. The germline V gene has CDR1 KGHSH and CDR2 LQKENI. The CDR3 spans 14 residues. CDR3 in DNA: TGTGCCAGCTCACCAGAGAACTTTAGACACCCAATAAACTTC. Its protein product is CASSPENFRHPINF.

The sample holds a few counts of this clonotype. The chain employs TRBV20-1 and TRBJ2-5; 9 nucleotides align to TRBD2. The V and J ends lost 4 bases and 5 bases, in that order; junction bases with no gene match: 14. Germline CDR1 DFQATT, CDR2 SNEGSKA (reference sequence). The CDR3 runs 16 residues. This CDR3 reads CSATTFASGMAETQYF. CDR3 DNA: TGCAGTGCTACGACTTTCGCTAGCGGGATGGCGGAGACCCAGTACTTC.